Shown below are 5 T cell receptor beta chains from a single sample sequenced in a study of post-analysis software for immune sequencing data. Study-level points and caveats: About five TRBV segments were more frequent in patients than controls; TRBV5-6, TRBV5-1 and TRBV20-1 belonged to this group.

Their specific antigens are unknown. Presence of unique molecular identifiers characterized the TCR beta cDNA libraries. In TCRdb, the PCR reads were re-called with MiXCR into one record per CDR3 protein. The data contain approximately 690,000 distinct CDR3 sequences, 59% of them singletons. Sequences were obtained from blood. The receptor source for this set is a girl aged 2-15 years with multiple sclerosis.

V is TRBV29-1 and J is TRBJ2-1; 10 bases are a match to TRBD2. V shed 6 bases and J 0 bases; nucleotides not matched to a gene: 5. Germline CDR1 SQVTM, CDR2 ANQGSEA. The CDR3 covers 15 residues. CDR3 protein: CSVGLAESSYNEQFF. The CDR3 region has the DNA TGCAGCGTCGGACTAGCGGAGAGCTCCTACAATGAGCAGTTCTTC.

For this clonotype: Its ends do not fully match the called genes, so a read error is possible. This chain joins TRBV7-6 and TRBJ1-5, with 9 bases that match TRBD1. The CDR3 totals 16 residues. Germline values: CDR1 SGHVS, CDR2 FNYEAQ. The CDR3 sequence is CASSSERGQGGQSQHF. The CDR3 nucleotides read TGTGCCAGCAGCTCCGAGAGGGGACAGGGTGGTCAGTCCCAGCATTTT.

This clonotype was found once. The rearrangement joins TRBV20-1 to TRBJ1-1; weak D call: TRBD1 (5 bases). This CDR3 comprises 13 residues. Germline V CDR1 and CDR2: DFQATT, SNEGSKA (reference sequence). Trimming took 3 bases from V and 1 from J, leaving 9 bases between them. The CDR3: CSARRGENTEAFF. The CDR3 DNA follows: TGCAGTGCTAGGAGAGGGGAGAACACTGAAGCTTTCTTT.

This CDR3 is CASSLYSGQYF. The CDR3, as DNA: TGTGCCAGCAGTTTATATAGCGGGCAGTACTTC. The chain links TRBV28 to TRBJ2-5, with 7 nucleotides matching TRBD2. Germline V gene data show CDR1 as MDHEN and CDR2 as SYDVKM. The CDR3 extends over 11 amino acids. V dropped 1 base and J dropped 11; count of bases not matched to a gene: 1. Using reference TRBV28 and TRBJ2-5 for the parts outside the CDR3, the full variable domain is DVKVTQSSRYLVKRTGEKVFLECVQDMDHENMFWYRQDPGLGLRLIYFSYDVKMKEKGDIPEGYSVSREKKERFSLILESASTNQTSMYLCASSLYSGQYFGPGTRLLVL.

V gene TRBV5-6 combines with J gene TRBJ1-2; no clear D. The CDR3 consists of 16 residues. V was shortened by 4 bases and J by 1 base, with 17 bases between the two germline ends. Germline CDR1 is SGHDT and CDR2 is YYEEEE. As DNA, the CDR3 is TGTGCCAGCAGCCGGATCCAGGTCTATAATAACTATGGCTACACCTTC. Amino acid sequence: CASSRIQVYNNYGYTF. Complete variable domain (other parts from reference TRBV5-6 and TRBJ1-2): DAGVTQSPTHLIKTRGQQVTLRCSPKSGHDTVSWYQQALGQGPQFIFQYYEEEERQRGNFPDRFSGHQFPNYSSELNVNALLLGDSALYLCASSRIQVYNNYGYTFGSGTRLTVV.